The 14 T cell receptor beta chains reported below all come from one sample, sequenced in a study of STAT5B mutations in CD4+ large granular lymphocyte leukemia. Sequenced by immunoSEQ multiplex PCR; TCRdb stores in-frame clones only, minus some. The data hold more than 25,000 clones, with under 90% observed a single time. The sample taken for sequencing was CD4+ T cells from blood buffy coats. The receptors derive from a human donor in good health.

The chain uses TRBV18 and TRBJ1-5; D is undetermined. The CDR3 is made up of 13 amino acids. V dropped 6 bases and J dropped 0 bases, with 6 bases sitting between them. From germline, CDR1 is KGHSH and CDR2 LQKENI. The CDR3 sequence: CASSGNSNQPQHF. The DNA of the CDR3 is TGTGCCAGCTCGGGAAATAGCAATCAGCCCCAGCATTTT.

The chain combines TRBV30 with TRBJ2-4; the D is unclear. The CDR3 spans 13 residues. The germline V and J ends were trimmed by 3 bases and 7 bases, with 13 bases remaining between them. The germline V gene has CDR1 GTSNPN and CDR2 SVGIG (reference sequence). The CDR3 sequence is CAWRENGPNIQYF. In nucleotides, the CDR3 is TGTGCCTGGAGAGAGAACGGGCCGAACATTCAGTACTTC.

This rearrangement joins TRBV2 to TRBJ2-1; TRBD2 aligns across 13 bases. The trim removed 4 bases at V and 8 bases at J, leaving 5 bases unmatched. This CDR3 region has 15 residues. Germline loops: CDR1 SNHLY, CDR2 FYNNEI. The DNA for the CDR3 is TGTGCCAGCAGTGTTACTAGCGGGGGGGTGGATGAGCAGTTCTTC. It specifies CASSVTSGGVDEQFF.

J is TRBJ2-3 and V is TRBV5-1, with a weak D call TRBD2 (6 bases). The V gene's germline CDR1 is SGHRS and CDR2 YFSETQ. Trimming removed 0 bases from V and 4 bases from J, with 9 bases in between. This CDR3 has 14 residues. In DNA form, the CDR3 reads TGCGCCAGCAGCTTGGTGGGGGGTTCAGATACGCAGTATTTT. Its translation: CASSLVGGSDTQYF.

For this clone: Other DNA sequences from this sample encode an identical CDR3 as well. CDR3 DNA sequence: TGTGCCACCAGCAGAGATCGGGGGGCAGGGGTTAGCACAGATACGCAGTATTTT. Encoded protein: CATSRDRGAGVSTDTQYF. The chain links TRBV15 to TRBJ2-3, with D possibly being TRBD2 (7 bases). The germline V and J ends were trimmed by 0 bases and 0 bases, with 16 bases remaining between them. The CDR3 length is 18 residues. Germline V gene lookup returns CDR1 LNHNV and CDR2 YYDKDF (reference sequence).

The V and J genes are TRBV4-1 and TRBJ1-3; unclear D gene. Per germline, CDR1 MGHRA and CDR2 YSYEKL. This CDR3 is 16 amino acids long. The V and J ends lost 0 bases and 0 bases respectively, with 9 bases between them. Written as DNA, the CDR3 is TGCGCCAGCAGCCAAGACAAAGACCTCTCTGGAAACACCATATATTTT. This codes for CASSQDKDLSGNTIYF.

The J gene is TRBJ2-2, the V gene TRBV5-4; perhaps TRBD1 as D (5 bases). This CDR3 has 13 amino acids. V was pared by 3 bases and J by 5 bases, with 8 bases between. Germline V gives CDR1 SGHNT, CDR2 YYREEE (reference sequence). CDR3 protein: CASSSRVTGELFF. Here the CDR3 DNA reads TGTGCCAGCAGCTCCAGGGTAACCGGGGAGCTGTTTTTT.

The chain joins TRBV6-5 to TRBJ1-1; D gene ambiguous. Germline V gives CDR1 MNHEY, CDR2 SVGAGI. V dropped 0 bases and J dropped 0 bases, with 8 bases sitting between them. CDR3 size: 15 residues. The CDR3 DNA follows: TGTGCCAGCAGTTACTCGATAGCAGTGAACACTGAAGCTTTCTTT. This translates into CASSYSIAVNTEAFF.

This clone was seen a handful of times. The chain has TRBV5-6 and TRBJ1-5; no reliable D call. Germline loops: CDR1 SGHDT, CDR2 YYEEEE. V dropped 0 bases and J dropped 3 bases, with 1 base sitting between them. This CDR3 spans 12 amino acids. The CDR3 bases are TGTGCCAGCAGCTTGGACAATCAGCCCCAGCATTTT. Translating gives CASSLDNQPQHF. The whole variable domain, remainder taken from reference TRBV5-6 and TRBJ1-5, is DAGVTQSPTHLIKTRGQQVTLRCSPKSGHDTVSWYQQALGQGPQFIFQYYEEEERQRGNFPDRFSGHQFPNYSSELNVNALLLGDSALYLCASSLDNQPQHFGDGTRLSIL.

The chain links TRBV6-5 to TRBJ2-1; 7 positions match TRBD1. J gave up 5 bases and V 6 bases, and 7 bases lay outside the gene matches. The CDR3 spans 14 residues. Germline V gene data show CDR1 as MNHEY and CDR2 as SVGAGI. CDR3 sequence reads: CASRGQLPHNEQFF. In DNA form, the CDR3 reads TGTGCCAGCAGGGGACAGCTACCACACAATGAGCAGTTCTTC.

The J gene is TRBJ1-3, the V gene TRBV11-1; 7 nucleotides line up with TRBD1. The junction had 9 bases not matched to a gene; V was cut back by 4 bases and J by 0 bases. The CDR3 runs 17 residues. CDR1 and CDR2 (germline): SGHAT, FQDESV (reference sequence). CDR3 in DNA: TGTGCCAGCAGCTCAACCCGGGACAGTCCCTCTGGAAACACCATATATTTT. Protein product: CASSSTRDSPSGNTIYF. Supplemented by reference TRBV11-1 and TRBJ1-3, the full variable domain reads EAEVAQSPRYKITEKSQAVAFWCDPISGHATLYWYRQILGQGPELLVQFQDESVVDDSQLPKDRFSAERLKGVDSTLKIQPAELGDSAMYLCASSSTRDSPSGNTIYFGEGSWLTVV.

This clone came up once. In DNA form, the CDR3 reads TGTGCCATCTCATCCGGACTAAATAACAATGAGCAGTTCTTC. Translation: CAISSGLNNNEQFF. The V and J genes are TRBV10-3 and TRBJ2-1; perhaps TRBD2 as D (6 bases). CDR1 is ENHRY, CDR2 SYGVKD, per germline. This CDR3 comprises 14 residues. Trimming shortened V by 8 bases and J by 5 bases, and 16 bases separated the two germline ends.

V and J are TRBV12-5 and TRBJ2-1; unclear D gene. Trimming removed 3 bases at V and 2 bases at J, with 11 bases between. CDR1 and CDR2 from the germline V gene are LGHNT and FRNRAP. CDR3 length: 15 residues. The CDR3 bases are TGTGCTAGTGGTTTCGGCGGACCAACCTACAATGAGCAGTTCTTC. This codes for CASGFGGPTYNEQFF.

The gene calls are TRBV25-1 and TRBJ2-2; the D is unclear. V was shortened by 5 bases and J by 2 bases, with 6 bases between the two germline ends. CDR1 is MGHDK, CDR2 SYGVNS, per germline. The CDR3 has 13 amino acids. The CDR3 spells CASSRTNTGELFF. The CDR3 DNA is TGTGCCAGCAGTCGTACTAACACCGGGGAGCTGTTTTTT.